This TCR beta chain appears in the sequencing data of a study of blood T cell repertoires in COVID-19. In germline, CDR1 is SGHTA, CDR2 FQGTGA. V dropped 6 bases and J dropped 7 bases, with 21 bases sitting between them. The CDR3 extends over 16 amino acids. In the authors' workflow: By means of reference gene primer amplification, nucleated cell counts were estimated. Clones were sequenced by immunoSEQ multiplex PCR, and TCRdb holds only the in-frame ones, with some missing. V and J calls plus clone size are reproduced from that table; the DNA served to infer D and trimming. The sample consists of about 200,000 clones, roughly 75% of them appearing once.

This chain connects TRBV7-3 to TRBJ2-2, with a possible D match to TRBD2 (6 bases). This receptor was obtained from a woman between 70 and 85 years old with acute or convalescent COVID-19. The sample comprised peripheral blood. CDR3 sequence: CASSSGGLHSGGELFF. In DNA form, the CDR3 reads TGTGCCAGCAGTTCCGGGGGTTTACATTCGGGCGGGGAGCTGTTTTTT.